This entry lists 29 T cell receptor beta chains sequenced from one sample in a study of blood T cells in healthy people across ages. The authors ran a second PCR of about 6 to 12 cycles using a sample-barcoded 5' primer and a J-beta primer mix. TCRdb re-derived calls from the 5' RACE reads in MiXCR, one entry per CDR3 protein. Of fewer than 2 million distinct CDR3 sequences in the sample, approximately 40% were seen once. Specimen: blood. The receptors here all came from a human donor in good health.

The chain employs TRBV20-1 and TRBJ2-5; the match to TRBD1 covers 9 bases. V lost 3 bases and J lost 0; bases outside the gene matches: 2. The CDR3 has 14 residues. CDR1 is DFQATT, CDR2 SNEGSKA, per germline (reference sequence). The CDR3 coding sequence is TGCAGTGCTAGGGGGACAGGGAACCAAGAGACCCAGTACTTC. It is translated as CSARGTGNQETQYF.

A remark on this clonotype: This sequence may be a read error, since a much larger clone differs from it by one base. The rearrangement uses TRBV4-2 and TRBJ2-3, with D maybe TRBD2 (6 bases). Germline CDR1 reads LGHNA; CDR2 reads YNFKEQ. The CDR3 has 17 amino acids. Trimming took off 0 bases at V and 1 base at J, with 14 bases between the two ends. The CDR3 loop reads CASSQEGGAAGTDTQYF. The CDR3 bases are TGTGCCAGCAGCCAAGAAGGAGGGGCGGCGGGCACAGATACGCAGTATTTT.

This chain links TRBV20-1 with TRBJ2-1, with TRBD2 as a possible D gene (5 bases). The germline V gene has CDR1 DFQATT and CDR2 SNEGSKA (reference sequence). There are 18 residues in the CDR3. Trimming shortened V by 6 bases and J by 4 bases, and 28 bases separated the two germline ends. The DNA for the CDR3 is TGCAGTGCGAGGACTCTAGTAGGGATTCCTGGGGTATACAATGAGCAGTTCTTC. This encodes CSARTLVGIPGVYNEQFF.

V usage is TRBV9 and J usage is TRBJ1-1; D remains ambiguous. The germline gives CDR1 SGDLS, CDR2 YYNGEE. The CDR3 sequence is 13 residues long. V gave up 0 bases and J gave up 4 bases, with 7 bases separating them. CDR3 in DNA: TGTGCCAGCAGCGTAGGGACCCCCACTGAAGCTTTCTTT. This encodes CASSVGTPTEAFF.

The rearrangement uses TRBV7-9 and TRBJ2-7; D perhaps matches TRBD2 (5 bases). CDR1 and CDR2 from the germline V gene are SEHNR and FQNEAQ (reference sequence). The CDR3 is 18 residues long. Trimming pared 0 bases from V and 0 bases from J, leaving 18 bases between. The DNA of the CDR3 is TGTGCCAGCAGCTTAGCCCTTAATACGGGGAGTCCCTCCTACGAGCAGTACTTC. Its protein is CASSLALNTGSPSYEQYF.

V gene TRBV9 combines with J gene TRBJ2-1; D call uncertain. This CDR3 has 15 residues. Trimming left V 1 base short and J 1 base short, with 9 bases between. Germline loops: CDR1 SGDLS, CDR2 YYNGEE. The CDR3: CASSVISSSYNEQFF. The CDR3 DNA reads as TGTGCCAGCAGCGTAATTAGCAGTTCCTACAATGAGCAGTTCTTC.

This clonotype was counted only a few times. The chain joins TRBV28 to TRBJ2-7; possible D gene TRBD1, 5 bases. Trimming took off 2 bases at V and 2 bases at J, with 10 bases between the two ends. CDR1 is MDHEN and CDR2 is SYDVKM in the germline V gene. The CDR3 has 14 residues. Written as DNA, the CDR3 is TGTGCCAGCAGTTTAGAGACAGAGACCTACGAGCAGTACTTC. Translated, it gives CASSLETETYEQYF.

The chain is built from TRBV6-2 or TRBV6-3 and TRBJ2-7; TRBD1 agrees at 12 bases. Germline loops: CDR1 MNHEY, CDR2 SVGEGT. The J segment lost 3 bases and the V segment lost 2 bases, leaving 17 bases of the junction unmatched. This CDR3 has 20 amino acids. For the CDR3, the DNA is TGTGCCAGCAGTTACCGTCCCCACGGGACAGGGGGCTATCATTACTACGAGCAGTACTTC. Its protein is CASSYRPHGTGGYHYYEQYF.

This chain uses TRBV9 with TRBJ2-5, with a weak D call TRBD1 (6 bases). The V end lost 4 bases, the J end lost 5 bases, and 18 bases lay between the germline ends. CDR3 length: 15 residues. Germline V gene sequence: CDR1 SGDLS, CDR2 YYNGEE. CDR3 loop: CASSPQGNLAETQYF. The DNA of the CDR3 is TGTGCCAGCAGCCCACAGGGCAATTTGGCGGAGACCCAGTACTTC.

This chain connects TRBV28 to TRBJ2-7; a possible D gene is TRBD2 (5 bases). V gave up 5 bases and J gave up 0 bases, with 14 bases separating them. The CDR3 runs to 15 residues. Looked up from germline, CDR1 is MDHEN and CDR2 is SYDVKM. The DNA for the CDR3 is TGTGCCAGCAGTCCCCCTACTAGAGGCTCCTACGAGCAGTACTTC. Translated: CASSPPTRGSYEQYF.

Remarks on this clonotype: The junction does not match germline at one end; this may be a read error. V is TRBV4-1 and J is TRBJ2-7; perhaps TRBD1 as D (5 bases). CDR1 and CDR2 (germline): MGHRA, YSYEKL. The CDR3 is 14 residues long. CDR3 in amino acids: CTSSLTGSSYEQYF. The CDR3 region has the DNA TGCACCAGCTCACTTACAGGTTCCTCCTACGAGCAGTACTTC.

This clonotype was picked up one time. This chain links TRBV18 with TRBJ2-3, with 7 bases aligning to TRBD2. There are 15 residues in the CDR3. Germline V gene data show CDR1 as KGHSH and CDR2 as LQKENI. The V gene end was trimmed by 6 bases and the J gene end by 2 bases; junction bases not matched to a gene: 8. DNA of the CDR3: TGTGCCAGCTCCCCGCTAGCGGTGACCACAGATACGCAGTATTTT. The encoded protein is CASSPLAVTTDTQYF.

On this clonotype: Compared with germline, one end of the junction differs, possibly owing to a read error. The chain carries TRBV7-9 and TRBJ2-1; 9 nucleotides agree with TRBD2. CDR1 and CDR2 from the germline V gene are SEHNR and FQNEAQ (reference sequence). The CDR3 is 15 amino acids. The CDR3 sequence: CTSSAGGSSYNEQFF. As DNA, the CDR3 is TGTACCAGCAGCGCGGGGGGGAGCTCCTACAATGAGCAGTTCTTC.

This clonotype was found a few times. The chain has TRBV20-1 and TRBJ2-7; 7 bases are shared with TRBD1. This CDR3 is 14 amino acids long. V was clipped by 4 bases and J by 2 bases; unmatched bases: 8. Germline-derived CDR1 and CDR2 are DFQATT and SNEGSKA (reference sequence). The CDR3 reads CSATKDRNPYEQYF. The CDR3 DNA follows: TGCAGTGCTACTAAGGACAGGAACCCCTACGAGCAGTACTTC.

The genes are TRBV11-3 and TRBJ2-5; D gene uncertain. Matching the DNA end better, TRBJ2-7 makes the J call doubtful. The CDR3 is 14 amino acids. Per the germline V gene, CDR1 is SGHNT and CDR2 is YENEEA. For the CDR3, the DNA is TGTGCCAGCAGCTTGATGGGCAACTCCTACGAGCAGTACTTC. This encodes CASSLMGNSYEQYF.

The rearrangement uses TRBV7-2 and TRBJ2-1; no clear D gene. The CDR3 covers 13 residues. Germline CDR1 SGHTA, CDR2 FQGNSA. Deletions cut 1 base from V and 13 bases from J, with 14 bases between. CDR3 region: CASSLGSPYGQFF. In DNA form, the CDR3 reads TGTGCCAGCAGCTTAGGATCCCCTTACGGTCAGTTCTTC.

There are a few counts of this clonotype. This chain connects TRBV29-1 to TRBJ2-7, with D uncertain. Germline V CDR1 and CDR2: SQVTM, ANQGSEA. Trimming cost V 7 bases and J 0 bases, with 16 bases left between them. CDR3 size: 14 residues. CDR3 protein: CSAGPGRSSYEQYF. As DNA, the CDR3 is TGCAGCGCCGGCCCTGGGCGGAGCTCCTACGAGCAGTACTTC.

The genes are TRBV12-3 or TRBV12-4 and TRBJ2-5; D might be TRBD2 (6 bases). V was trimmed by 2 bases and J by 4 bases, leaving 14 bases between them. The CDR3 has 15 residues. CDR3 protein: CASSLFGGVGETQYF. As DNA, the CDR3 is TGTGCCAGCAGTTTATTTGGCGGGGTGGGAGAGACCCAGTACTTC.

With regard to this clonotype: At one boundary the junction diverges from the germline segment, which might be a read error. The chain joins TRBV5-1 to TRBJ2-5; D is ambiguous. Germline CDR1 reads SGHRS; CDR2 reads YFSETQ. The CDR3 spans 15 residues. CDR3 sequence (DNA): TGCGCCAGCAGCTTGGACTTAGGGTCCCAAGAGACCCGGTACTTC. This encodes CASSLDLGSQETRYF.

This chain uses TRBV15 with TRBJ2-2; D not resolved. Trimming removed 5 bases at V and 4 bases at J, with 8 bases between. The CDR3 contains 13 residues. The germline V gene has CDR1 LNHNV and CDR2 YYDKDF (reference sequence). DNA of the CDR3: TGTGCCACCAGCCCAGCCGTCACCGGGGAGCTGTTTTTT. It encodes CATSPAVTGELFF.

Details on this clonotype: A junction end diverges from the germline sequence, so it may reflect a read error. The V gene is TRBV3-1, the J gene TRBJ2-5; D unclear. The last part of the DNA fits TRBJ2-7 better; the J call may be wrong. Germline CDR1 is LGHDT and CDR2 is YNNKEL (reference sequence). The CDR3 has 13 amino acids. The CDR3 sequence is CAGSQPGHYEQYF. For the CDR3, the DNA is TGTGCCGGCAGCCAACCGGGTCACTACGAGCAGTACTTC.

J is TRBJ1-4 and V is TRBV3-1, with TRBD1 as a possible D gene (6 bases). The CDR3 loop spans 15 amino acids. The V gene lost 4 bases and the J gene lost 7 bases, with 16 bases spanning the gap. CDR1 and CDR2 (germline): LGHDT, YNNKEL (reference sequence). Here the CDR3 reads CASSLTGSFGEKLFF. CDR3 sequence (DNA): TGTGCCAGCAGCCTCACAGGGAGTTTTGGTGAAAAACTGTTTTTT.

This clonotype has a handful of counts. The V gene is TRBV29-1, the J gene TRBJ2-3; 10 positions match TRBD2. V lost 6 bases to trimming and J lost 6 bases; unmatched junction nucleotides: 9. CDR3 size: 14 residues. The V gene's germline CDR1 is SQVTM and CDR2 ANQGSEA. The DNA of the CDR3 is TGCAGCGTCCAGAGGGGACTAGCGCGCGATACGCAGTATTTT. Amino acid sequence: CSVQRGLARDTQYF.

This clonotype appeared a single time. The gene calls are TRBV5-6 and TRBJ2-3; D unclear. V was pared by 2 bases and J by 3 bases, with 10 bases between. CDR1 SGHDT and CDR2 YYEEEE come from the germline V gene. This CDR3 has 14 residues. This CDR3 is CASSFGPVTDTQYF. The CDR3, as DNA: TGTGCCAGCAGCTTTGGGCCGGTGACAGATACGCAGTATTTT. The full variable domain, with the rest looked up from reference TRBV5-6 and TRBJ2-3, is DAGVTQSPTHLIKTRGQQVTLRCSPKSGHDTVSWYQQALGQGPQFIFQYYEEEERQRGNFPDRFSGHQFPNYSSELNVNALLLGDSALYLCASSFGPVTDTQYFGPGTRLTVL.

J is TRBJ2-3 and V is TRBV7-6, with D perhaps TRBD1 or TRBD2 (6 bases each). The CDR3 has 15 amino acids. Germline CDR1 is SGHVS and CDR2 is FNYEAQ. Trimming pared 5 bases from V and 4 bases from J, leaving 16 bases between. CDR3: CASSTYGGLADTQYF. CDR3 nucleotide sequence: TGTGCCAGCAGCACCTATGGGGGGCTGGCAGATACGCAGTATTTT. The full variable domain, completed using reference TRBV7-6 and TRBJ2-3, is GAGVSQSPRYKVTKRGQDVALRCDPISGHVSLYWYRQALGQGPEFLTYFNYEAQQDKSGLPNDRFSAERPEGSISTLTIQRTEQRDSAMYRCASSTYGGLADTQYFGPGTRLTVL.

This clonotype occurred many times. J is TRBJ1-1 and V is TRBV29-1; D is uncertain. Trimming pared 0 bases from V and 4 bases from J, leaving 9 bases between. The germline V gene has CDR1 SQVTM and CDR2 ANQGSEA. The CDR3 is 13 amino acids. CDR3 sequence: CSVEEREGTEAFF. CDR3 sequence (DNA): TGCAGCGTTGAAGAGAGGGAGGGCACTGAAGCTTTCTTT.

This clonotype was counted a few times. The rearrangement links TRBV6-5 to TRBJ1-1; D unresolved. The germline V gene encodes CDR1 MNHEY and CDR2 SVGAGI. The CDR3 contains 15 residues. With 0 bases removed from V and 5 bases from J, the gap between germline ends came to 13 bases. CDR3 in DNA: TGTGCCAGCAGTTACTCCTTTGGGTTGGGGACTGAAGCTTTCTTT. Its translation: CASSYSFGLGTEAFF.

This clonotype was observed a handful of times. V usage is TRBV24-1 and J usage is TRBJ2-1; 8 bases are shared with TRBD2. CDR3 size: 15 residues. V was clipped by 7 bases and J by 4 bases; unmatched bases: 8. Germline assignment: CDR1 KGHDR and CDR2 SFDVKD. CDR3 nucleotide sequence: TGTGCCACCAGAGCGAGCGGGGGTACTTACAATGAGCAGTTCTTC. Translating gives CATRASGGTYNEQFF.

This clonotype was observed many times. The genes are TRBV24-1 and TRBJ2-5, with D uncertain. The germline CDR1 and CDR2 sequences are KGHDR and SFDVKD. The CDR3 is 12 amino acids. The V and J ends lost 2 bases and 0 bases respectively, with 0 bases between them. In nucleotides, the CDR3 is TGTGCCACCAGTGATTACCAAGAGACCCAGTACTTC. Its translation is CATSDYQETQYF.